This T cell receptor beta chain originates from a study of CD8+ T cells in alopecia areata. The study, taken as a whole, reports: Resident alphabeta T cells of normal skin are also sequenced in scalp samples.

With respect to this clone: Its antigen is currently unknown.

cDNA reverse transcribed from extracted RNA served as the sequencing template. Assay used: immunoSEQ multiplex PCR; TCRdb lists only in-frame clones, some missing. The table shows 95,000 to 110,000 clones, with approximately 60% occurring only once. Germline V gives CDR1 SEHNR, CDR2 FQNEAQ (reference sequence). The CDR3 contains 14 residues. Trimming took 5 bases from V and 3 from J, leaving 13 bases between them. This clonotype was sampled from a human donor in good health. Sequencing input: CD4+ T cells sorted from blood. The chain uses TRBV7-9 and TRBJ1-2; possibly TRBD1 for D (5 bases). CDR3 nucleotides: TGTGCCAGCAGCCGAGGGGAGGGGCACTATGGCTACACCTTC. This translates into CASSRGEGHYGYTF.